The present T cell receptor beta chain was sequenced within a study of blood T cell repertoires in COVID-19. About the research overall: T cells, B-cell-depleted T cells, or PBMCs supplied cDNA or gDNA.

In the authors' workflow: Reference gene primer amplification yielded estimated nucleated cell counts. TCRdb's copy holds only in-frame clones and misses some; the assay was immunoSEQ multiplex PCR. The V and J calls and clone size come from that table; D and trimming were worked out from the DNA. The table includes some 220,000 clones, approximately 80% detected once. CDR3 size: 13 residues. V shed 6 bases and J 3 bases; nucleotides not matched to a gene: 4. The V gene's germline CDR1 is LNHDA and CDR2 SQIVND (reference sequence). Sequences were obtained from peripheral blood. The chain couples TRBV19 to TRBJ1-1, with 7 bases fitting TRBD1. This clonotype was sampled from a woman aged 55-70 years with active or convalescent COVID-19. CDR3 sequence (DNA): TGTGCCAGTAGCAGGGGGGTGTACACTGAAGCTTTCTTT. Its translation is CASSRGVYTEAFF.